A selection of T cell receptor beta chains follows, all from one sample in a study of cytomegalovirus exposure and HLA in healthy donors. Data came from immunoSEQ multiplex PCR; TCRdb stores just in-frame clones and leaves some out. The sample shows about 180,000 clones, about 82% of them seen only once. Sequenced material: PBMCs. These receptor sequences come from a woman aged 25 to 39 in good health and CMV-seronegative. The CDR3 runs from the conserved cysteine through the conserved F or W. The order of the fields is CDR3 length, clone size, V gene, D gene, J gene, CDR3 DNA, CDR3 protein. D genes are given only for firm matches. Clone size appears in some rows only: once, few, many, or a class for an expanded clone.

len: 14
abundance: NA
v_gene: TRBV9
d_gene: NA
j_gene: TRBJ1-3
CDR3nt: TGTGCCAGCAGCTTTCTGGGGCCTCCGGACACCATATATTTT
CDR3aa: CASSFLGPPDTIYF

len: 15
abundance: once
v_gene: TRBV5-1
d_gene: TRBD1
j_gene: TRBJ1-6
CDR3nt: TGCGCCAGCAGCTCGAGGTGGGACAGTAATTCACCCCTCCACTTT
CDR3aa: CASSSRWDSNSPLHF

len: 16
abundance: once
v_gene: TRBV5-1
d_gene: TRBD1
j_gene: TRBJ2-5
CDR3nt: TGCGCCAGCAGCTTACTACCGACAGGGATGGGAGAGACCCAGTACTTC
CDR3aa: CASSLLPTGMGETQYF

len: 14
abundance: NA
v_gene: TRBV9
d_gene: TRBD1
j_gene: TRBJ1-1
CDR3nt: TGTGCCAGCAGCATGACAGGGGAGAACACTGAAGCTTTCTTT
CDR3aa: CASSMTGENTEAFF

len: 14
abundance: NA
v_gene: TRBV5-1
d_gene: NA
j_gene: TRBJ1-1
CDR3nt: TGCGCCAGCAGCTTGGAACTGATGAACACTGAAGCTTTCTTT
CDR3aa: CASSLELMNTEAFF

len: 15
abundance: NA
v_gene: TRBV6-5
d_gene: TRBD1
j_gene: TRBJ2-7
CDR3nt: TGTGCCAGCAGTCGTCTGACAGGGGATTGGGACGAGCAGTACTTC
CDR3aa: CASSRLTGDWDEQYF

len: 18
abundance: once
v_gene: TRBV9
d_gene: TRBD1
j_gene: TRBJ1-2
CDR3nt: TGTGCCAGCAGCGTAGGGAGGCAGAAGGACAGGGATCACTATGGCTACACCTTC
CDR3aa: CASSVGRQKDRDHYGYTF

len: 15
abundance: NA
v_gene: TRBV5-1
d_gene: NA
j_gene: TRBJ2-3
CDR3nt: TGCGCCAGCAGCTTCTGGGACTTCGGTTCAGATACGCAGTATTTT
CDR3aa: CASSFWDFGSDTQYF

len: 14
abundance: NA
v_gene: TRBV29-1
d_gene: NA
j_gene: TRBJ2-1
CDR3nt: TGCAGCGTTGCCCCCAGACAGACCTACAATGAGCAGTTCTTC
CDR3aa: CSVAPRQTYNEQFF

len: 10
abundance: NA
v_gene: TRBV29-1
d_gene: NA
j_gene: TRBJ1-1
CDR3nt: TGCAGCGTTGCCGGGACACAAGCTTTCTTT
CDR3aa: CSVAGTQAFF

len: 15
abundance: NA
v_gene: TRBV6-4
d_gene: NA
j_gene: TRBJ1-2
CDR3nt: TGTGCCAGCAGTGCTTCCCTGGGGGGGAACTATGGCTACACCTTC
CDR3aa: CASSASLGGNYGYTF

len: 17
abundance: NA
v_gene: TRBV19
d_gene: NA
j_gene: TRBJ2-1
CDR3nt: TGTGCCAGTAGTATAGATCCCCCGGGAAGCTCCTACAATGAGCAGTTCTTC
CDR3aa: CASSIDPPGSSYNEQFF

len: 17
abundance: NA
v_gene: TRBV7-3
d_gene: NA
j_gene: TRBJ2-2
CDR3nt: TGTGCCAGCAGCCCGCTAAGGCGGAAAGTAGGCACCGGGGAGCTGTTTTTT
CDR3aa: CASSPLRRKVGTGELFF

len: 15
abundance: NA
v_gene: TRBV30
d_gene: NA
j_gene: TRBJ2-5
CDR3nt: TGTGCCTGTACATCCCATGGGGGCCCCGGGGAGACCCAGTACTTC
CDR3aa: CACTSHGGPGETQYF

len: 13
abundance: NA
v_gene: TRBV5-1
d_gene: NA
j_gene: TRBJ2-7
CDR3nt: TGCGCCAGCAGCTTGGACAGATCCTACGAGCAGTACTTC
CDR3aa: CASSLDRSYEQYF

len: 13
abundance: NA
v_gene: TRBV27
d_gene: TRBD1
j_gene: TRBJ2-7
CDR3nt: TGTGCCAGCAGGGGGACAGGGCTCTTCGAGCAGTACTTC
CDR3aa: CASRGTGLFEQYF

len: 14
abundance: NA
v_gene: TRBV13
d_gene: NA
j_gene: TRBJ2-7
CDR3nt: TGTGCCAGCAGTTGGACTCGGTTATCCTACGAGCAGTACTTC
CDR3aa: CASSWTRLSYEQYF

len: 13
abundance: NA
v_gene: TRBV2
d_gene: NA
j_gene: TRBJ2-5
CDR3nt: TGTGCCAGCAGTCCGGACTCCCAAGAGACCCAGTACTTC
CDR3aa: CASSPDSQETQYF

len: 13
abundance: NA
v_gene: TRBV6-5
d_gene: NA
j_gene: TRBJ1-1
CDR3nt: TGTGCCAGCACGGGGGAATGGAACACTGAAGCTTTCTTT
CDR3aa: CASTGEWNTEAFF

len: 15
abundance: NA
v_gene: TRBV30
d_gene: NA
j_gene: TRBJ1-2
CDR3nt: TGTGCCTGGAGTGTACAGACACAGCCAGCCTATGGCTACACCTTC
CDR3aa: CAWSVQTQPAYGYTF

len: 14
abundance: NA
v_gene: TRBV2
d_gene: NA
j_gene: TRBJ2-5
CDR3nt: TGTGCCAGCAGTGATGGTGACAGAGAAGAGACCCAGTACTTC
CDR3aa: CASSDGDREETQYF

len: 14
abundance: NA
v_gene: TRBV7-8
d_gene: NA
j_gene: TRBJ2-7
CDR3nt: TGTGCCAGCAGCTTAGCGAGGGAATCCTACGAGCAGTACTTC
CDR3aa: CASSLARESYEQYF

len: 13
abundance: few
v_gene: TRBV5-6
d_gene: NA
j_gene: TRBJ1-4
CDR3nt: TGTGCCAGCAGCTTAGCAGGGGATGAAAAACTGTTTTTT
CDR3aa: CASSLAGDEKLFF

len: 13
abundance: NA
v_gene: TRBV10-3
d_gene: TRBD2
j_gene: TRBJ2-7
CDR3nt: TGTGCCATCAGTTCCCCTAGCGGATACGAGCAGTACTTC
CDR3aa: CAISSPSGYEQYF

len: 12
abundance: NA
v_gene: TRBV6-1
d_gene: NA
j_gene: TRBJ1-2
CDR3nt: TGTGCCAGCACCCAGGTTAACTATGGCTACACCTTC
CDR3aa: CASTQVNYGYTF

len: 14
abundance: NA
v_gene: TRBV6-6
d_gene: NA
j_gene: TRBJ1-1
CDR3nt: TGTGCCAGCAGTCAAAGCGGGACGCCAGGGGTCGGTTTCTTT
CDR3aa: CASSQSGTPGVGFF

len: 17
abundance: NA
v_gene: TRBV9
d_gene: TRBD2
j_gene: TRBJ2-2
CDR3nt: TGTGCCAGCAGCCTCGAATGGGGGGGGGCGAACACCGGGGAGCTGTTTTTT
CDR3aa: CASSLEWGGANTGELFF

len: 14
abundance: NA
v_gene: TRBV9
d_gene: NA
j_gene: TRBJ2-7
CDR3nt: TGTGCCAGCAGCTCCACCCGGGGATCCTACGAGCAGTACTTC
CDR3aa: CASSSTRGSYEQYF

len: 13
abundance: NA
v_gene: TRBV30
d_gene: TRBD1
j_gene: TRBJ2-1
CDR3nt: TGTGCCTGGAGTGAGGGGACAGTCTCGAAGCAGTTCTTC
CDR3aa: CAWSEGTVSKQFF

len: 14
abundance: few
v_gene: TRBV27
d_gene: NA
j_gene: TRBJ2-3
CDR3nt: TGTGCCAGCAGTTCAACAGTAAACGCAGATACGCAGTATTTT
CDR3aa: CASSSTVNADTQYF

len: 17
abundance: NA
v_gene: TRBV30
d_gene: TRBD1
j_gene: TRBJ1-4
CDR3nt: TGTGCCTGCCTACTCCCGGGACAGGGGGCCGGGGGTGAAAAACTGTTTTTT
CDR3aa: CACLLPGQGAGGEKLFF

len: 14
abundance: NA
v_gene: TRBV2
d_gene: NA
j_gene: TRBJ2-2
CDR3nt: TGTGCCAGCAATGCACAGGGGAGGACCGGGGAGCTGTTTTTT
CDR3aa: CASNAQGRTGELFF

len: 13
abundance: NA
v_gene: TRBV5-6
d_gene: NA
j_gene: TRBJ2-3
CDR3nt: TGTGCCAGCAGCTTCTCCACACCAGATACGCAGTATTTT
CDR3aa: CASSFSTPDTQYF

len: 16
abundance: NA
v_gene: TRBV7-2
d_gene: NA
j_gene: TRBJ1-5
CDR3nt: TGTGCCAGCAGCTTAAGGATGACAGGTTACAATCAGCCCCAGCATTTT
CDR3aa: CASSLRMTGYNQPQHF

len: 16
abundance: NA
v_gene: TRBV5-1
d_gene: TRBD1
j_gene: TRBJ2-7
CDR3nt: TGCGCCAGCAGCCCGAATCCGACAGGGCGTAGGAACGAGCAGTACTTC
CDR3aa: CASSPNPTGRRNEQYF

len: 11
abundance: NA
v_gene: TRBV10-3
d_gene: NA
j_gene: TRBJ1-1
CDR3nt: TGTGCCATCAGTGATGCGGGGGCGGCTTTCTTT
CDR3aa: CAISDAGAAFF

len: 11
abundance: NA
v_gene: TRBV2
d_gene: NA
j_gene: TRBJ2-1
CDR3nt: TGTGCCAGCAGTGAACTGTATGAGCAGTTCTTC
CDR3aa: CASSELYEQFF

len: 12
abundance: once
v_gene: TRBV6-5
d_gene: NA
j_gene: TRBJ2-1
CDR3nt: TGTGCCAGCAGTTATAGGGGCTATGAGCAGTTCTTC
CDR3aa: CASSYRGYEQFF

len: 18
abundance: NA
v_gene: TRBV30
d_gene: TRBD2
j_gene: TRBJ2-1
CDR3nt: TGTGCCTGGAGTGGCTCCCGACTAGCGGGGCGATCCTACAATGAGCAGTTCTTC
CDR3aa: CAWSGSRLAGRSYNEQFF

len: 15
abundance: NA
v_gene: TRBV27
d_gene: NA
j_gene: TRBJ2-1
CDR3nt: TGTGCCAGCAGCATCGCCGGTGTGGCCTACAATGAGCAGTTCTTC
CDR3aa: CASSIAGVAYNEQFF

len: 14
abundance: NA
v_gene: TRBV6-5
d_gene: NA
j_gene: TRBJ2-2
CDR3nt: TGTGCCAGCAGGCTCCTCCACAGTTCCGGGGAGCTGTTTTTT
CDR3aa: CASRLLHSSGELFF

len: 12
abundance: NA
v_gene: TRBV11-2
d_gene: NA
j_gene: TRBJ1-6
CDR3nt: TGTGCCAGCAGCTCCCCACTAAATGCCCTCCACTTT
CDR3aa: CASSSPLNALHF

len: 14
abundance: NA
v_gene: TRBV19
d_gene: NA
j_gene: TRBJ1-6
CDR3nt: TGTGCCAGTAGTGCAGGGGCTAATAATTCACCCCTCCACTTT
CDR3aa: CASSAGANNSPLHF

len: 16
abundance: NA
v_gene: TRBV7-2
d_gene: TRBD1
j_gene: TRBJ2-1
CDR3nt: TGTGCCAGCATGATGACAGACAGGGGCAAAGTCAATGAGCAGTTCTTC
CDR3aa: CASMMTDRGKVNEQFF

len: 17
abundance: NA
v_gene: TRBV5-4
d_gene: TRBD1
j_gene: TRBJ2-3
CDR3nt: TGTGCCAGCAGCTCCCGGACAGGGTTGGAAGGCACAGATACGCAGTATTTT
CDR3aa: CASSSRTGLEGTDTQYF

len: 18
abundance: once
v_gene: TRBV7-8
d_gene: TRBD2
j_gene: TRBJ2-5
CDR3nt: TGTGCCAGCAGCTTAGTAAGGGGCGGGGGGGCCAGTTTGGAGACCCAGTACTTC
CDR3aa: CASSLVRGGGASLETQYF

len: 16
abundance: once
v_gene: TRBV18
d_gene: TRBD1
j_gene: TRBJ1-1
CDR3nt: TGTGCCAGCTCACCCTCGTTGGACAGGGTTAACACTGAAGCTTTCTTT
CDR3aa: CASSPSLDRVNTEAFF

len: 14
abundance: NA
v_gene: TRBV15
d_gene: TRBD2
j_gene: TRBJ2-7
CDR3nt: TGTGCCACCAGCAGAGTACGGGGGGGAGACGAGCAGTACTTC
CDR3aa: CATSRVRGGDEQYF

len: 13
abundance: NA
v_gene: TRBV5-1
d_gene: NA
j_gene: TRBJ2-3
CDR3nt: TGCGCCAGCAGCTTGGTCGGCACAGATACGCAGTATTTT
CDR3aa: CASSLVGTDTQYF